The entry that follows covers one TCR beta chain sequence. Its antigen remains unidentified. Base-call qualities are not available, and no considerably larger clone is one nucleotide away. The CDR3 regions of human TCRbeta chains were analyzed by immunosequencing. The source study handled its data this way. TCRs in the repertoires were matched against a reference library of SARS-CoV-2-specific TCRs that had been generated with the MIRA antigen-specificity platform. Breadth meant the fraction of unique TCRs that were SARS-CoV-2-associated, whereas depth meant the fraction of total T cells that were SARS-CoV-2-associated. Using the MIRA data, each spike-specific TCR was assigned both to the spike region to which the TCR was reactive and to a CD4 or CD8 class. Log10-transformed breadth and depth values were compared by one-way ANOVA with Sidak's multiple comparisons tests. TCRdb retrieved this table from immuneACCESS and kept in-frame rearrangements only. Not all clones are present; in checked studies, unresolved V genes account for under half, and no reason is known for the remainder. The V and J calls and the clone size are those of that table, but D and trimming were determined from the DNA. Counted in this sample were 70,000 or so clones; 88% of them appeared once. The top ten constitute around 21% of the sample.

These data come from a study of T cell responses to AZD1222 COVID-19 vaccine (dated by TCRdb to the early 2020s). As for the study more broadly: Because spike-specific TCR depth and breadth did not differ between the two schedules, AZD1222 recipients who got a second dose at roughly 4 weeks were pooled with those who got a second dose at roughly 12 weeks. Trial participants were enrolled by age into subgroups of 18-55, 56-69 and 70-plus years, and roughly 160, 29 and 62 TCR-sequenced participants, respectively, were included in these subgroups. A total of approximately 230 trial participants underwent TCR sequencing, of whom about 210 received two doses of AZD1222 and some 25 received two doses of the MenACWY control vaccine. Points the paper makes about the study in general: Most participants were white British and females outnumbered males, and the authors suggested that clonal diversity may have been underestimated. CD4 TCRs associated with the vaccine covered the entire spike protein, and the dominant responses were in regions 160-218 and 743-854. Conclusions about previously exposed vaccinees were limited because only 5 or 6 AZD1222 recipients were SARS-CoV-2 seropositive at baseline. Nearly half of unique spike-specific TCRs reportedly recognized epitopes outside regions mutated in the B.1.351 and B.1.1.7 variants. A significant rise in spike-specific TCR breadth and depth was observed after two AZD1222 doses relative to day 0 and relative to MenACWY recipients. Because no day 14 peak-response samples were available, the repertoires could be characterized only after the peak T cell response. The 56-69-year group was small, and its depth increase did not reach significance, likely because of low power.

After removal of 0 bases from V and 7 bases from J, the junction retains 7 bases not matched to a gene. Inclusive of the bounding cysteine and phenylalanine, the CDR3 is 15 residues long. Of all the DNA, just the CDR3 is kept, 45 bases in frame from base 1. The germline V gene gives CDR1 as MNHEY and CDR2 as SVGAGI. The time point label here, explained by the study, means: baseline before first vaccination. Vaccinee samples were obtained from the UK trials COV001 and COV002, which included a single-blind randomized controlled phase 2/3 trial of AZD1222 (ChAdOx1 nCoV-19) in healthy adults. Trial participant PBMC samples were collected at day 0 and day 28 after the second dose for TCRbeta chain sequencing.

The V and J genes are TRBV6-5 and TRBJ2-3, and 7 bases in between align with TRBD1. This sequence originates from an adult in good health. This sample comprised peripheral blood, obtained on day 0 of AZD1222 vaccination. The nucleotides read TGTGCCAGCAGTTACTCTGAACAGGGGTTAAATACGCAGTATTTT. This translates into CASSYSEQGLNTQYF.